This T cell receptor (beta chain) was sequenced for a study of T cell repertoires in cytomegalovirus infection. Study as a whole: An indication of both CMV infection and matching HLA type came from public TCR beta signatures.

TCRdb called the reads again in MiXCR, with one record for every CDR3 protein. The table lists approximately 990,000 distinct CDR3 sequences, about a third of them singletons, with around 15% in the top ten. As regards this clonotype: Antigen specificity is unknown.

This CDR3 region has 15 residues. Germline V gene data show CDR1 as ENHRY and CDR2 as SYGVKD. The germline V and J ends were trimmed by 5 bases and 3 bases, with 16 bases remaining between them. General study points: Pooled public TCR beta family frequency picked out CMV carriers with the relevant HLA. CMV-specific HLA-C-restricted TCR beta clonotypes dominated the ex vivo response.

This clonotype originated in a human donor in good health (CMV status not recorded). Some clones in this sample may be carry-over from other donors' samples. The chain links TRBV10-3 to TRBJ2-5; D uncertain. The sample in question was cultured CD8+ T cells from PBMCs, obtained from culture after CMV antigen stimulation. The CDR3 protein is CAISLSQSGEETQYF. The CDR3 nucleotides read TGTGCCATCAGTCTTTCCCAATCAGGAGAAGAGACCCAGTACTTC.